The entry below gives a single TCR beta chain sequence along with its context. The antigen is unknown. This specimen belongs to a study of T-cell reconstitution after alpha-beta-depleted transplantation in children. CDR1 and CDR2 from the germline V gene are SNHLY and FYNNEI. CDR3 length equals 15 residues. The germline V and J ends were trimmed by 1 base and 5 bases, with 15 bases remaining between them. For TCRbeta, the library was prepared with unique molecular identifiers. A single record per CDR3 protein comes from TCRdb applying MiXCR to the PCR reads. Found here are 600,000 to 800,000 distinct CDR3 sequences, about 12% of them singletons; the top ten hold around 0.79%. Study-wide results and caveats: Some patients' high day-60 TCRbeta diversity was traced to surviving recipient T cells and thymic progenitors.

The chain links TRBV2 to TRBJ2-7, with a possible D match to TRBD1 (5 bases). This specimen was PBMCs, taken before TCRalphabeta/CD19-depleted stem cell transplant. This TCR was sampled from a girl aged 2-10 years with congenital amegakaryocytic thrombocytopenia, due to receive a stem cell transplant. CDR3 loop: CASSEGGNQGDEQYF. Written as DNA, the CDR3 is TGTGCCAGCAGTGAAGGTGGAAACCAGGGTGACGAGCAGTACTTC. Based on the CDR3 plus reference TRBV2 and TRBJ2-7, the full variable domain is EPEVTQTPSHQVTQMGQEVILRCVPISNHLYFYWYRQILGQKVEFLVSFYNNEISEKSEIFDDQFSVERPDGSNFTLKIRSTKLEDSAMYFCASSEGGNQGDEQYFGPGTRLTVT.